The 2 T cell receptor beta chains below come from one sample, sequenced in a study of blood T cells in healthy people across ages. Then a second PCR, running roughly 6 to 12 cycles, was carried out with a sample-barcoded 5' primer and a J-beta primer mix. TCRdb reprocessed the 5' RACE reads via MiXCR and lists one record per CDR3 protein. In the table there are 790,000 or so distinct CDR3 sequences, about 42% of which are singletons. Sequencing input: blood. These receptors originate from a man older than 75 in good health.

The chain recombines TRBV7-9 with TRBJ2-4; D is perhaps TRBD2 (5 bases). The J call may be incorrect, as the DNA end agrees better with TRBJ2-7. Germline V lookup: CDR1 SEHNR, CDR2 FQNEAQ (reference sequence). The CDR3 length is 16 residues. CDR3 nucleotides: TGTGCCAGCAGCCCATCGGCCCGAACGGGAATATACGAGCAGTACTTC. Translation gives CASSPSARTGIYEQYF.

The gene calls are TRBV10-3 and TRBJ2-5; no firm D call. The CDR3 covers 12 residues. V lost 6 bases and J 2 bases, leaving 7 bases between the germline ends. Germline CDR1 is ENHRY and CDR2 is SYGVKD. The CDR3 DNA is TGTGCCATCAGCGGCAGACAAGAGACCCAGTACTTC. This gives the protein CAISGRQETQYF.